This T cell receptor (beta chain) stems from a study of T cell responses to AZD1222 COVID-19 vaccine. This CDR3 is built from 13 residues. V dropped 6 bases and J dropped 5 bases, with 13 bases sitting between them. The germline V gene encodes CDR1 MNHEY and CDR2 SVGAGI. Turning to this clone: As yet, its antigen is unknown.

General study points: Just a handful of AZD1222 recipients were seropositive at baseline.

The protocol was immunoSEQ multiplex PCR, while the TCRdb copy is restricted to in-frame clones and leaves out a portion. The repertoire holds approximately 220,000 clones, with approximately 94% as singletons. The material sequenced was peripheral blood, taken on day 0 of MenACWY control vaccination. The chain is built from TRBV6-5 and TRBJ1-2; D not certain. The receptor comes from an adult in good health. The CDR3 sequence: CASSDDQRYGYTF. In nucleotides, the CDR3 is TGTGCCAGCAGCGACGATCAGAGATATGGCTACACCTTC.